The 5 T cell receptor beta chains in this list originate from one sample, sequenced in a study of CD8+ T cells in alopecia areata. Treatment denoted: oral pan-JAK inhibitor, 5-10 mg twice daily. Sequencing templates came from extracted RNA that was reverse transcribed into cDNA. Only in-frame clones appear in the TCRdb table, and some are missing; sequencing was by immunoSEQ multiplex PCR. This sample yields a few hundred thousand clones, of which roughly 40% are seen a single time; 2% to 3% belongs to the top ten. The sample was CD4+ T cells sorted from blood, taken at approximately week 37, from a patient treated with tofacitinib. Receptors were obtained from a human donor with alopecia areata.

The chain has TRBV7-2 and TRBJ2-5; D unclear. Trimming removed 5 bases from V and 7 bases from J, with 8 bases in between. CDR3 size: 11 residues. Per germline, CDR1 SGHTA and CDR2 FQGNSA. CDR3 sequence reads: CASSPSTTQYF. DNA of the CDR3: TGTGCCAGCAGCCCCTCTACGACCCAGTACTTC.

The chain has TRBV7-9 and TRBJ1-1; no clear D. Germline V gene lookup returns CDR1 SEHNR and CDR2 FQNEAQ (reference sequence). V was cut by 1 base and J by 3 bases, with 6 bases left in between. This CDR3 contains 13 residues. CDR3 nucleotide sequence: TGTGCCAGCAGCTTAGAACAGCACACTGAAGCTTTCTTT. Translating it yields CASSLEQHTEAFF.

The rearrangement links TRBV18 to TRBJ2-3; TRBD2 aligns across 10 bases. The CDR3 runs to 19 residues. V dropped 1 base and J dropped 0; count of bases not matched to a gene: 10. The V gene's germline CDR1 is KGHSH and CDR2 LQKENI. CDR3 in DNA: TGTGCCAGCTCACCACGGCCTCTAGCGGGAGCTACTAGCACAGATACGCAGTATTTT. This gives the protein CASSPRPLAGATSTDTQYF.

The chain couples TRBV7-2 to TRBJ1-1; D not certain. CDR1 SGHTA and CDR2 FQGNSA come from the germline V gene. Trimming took off 5 bases at V and 3 bases at J, with 16 bases between the two ends. The CDR3 length is 15 residues. The CDR3 nucleotides read TGTGCCAGCAGCCCAACCGGGCAGCTTTACACTGAAGCTTTCTTT. Amino acids: CASSPTGQLYTEAFF.

This clone was counted between two and nine times. This chain connects TRBV30 to TRBJ2-5; D remains unclear. Trimming left V 4 bases short and J 2 bases short, with 8 bases between. The CDR3 is made up of 12 amino acids. Germline assignment: CDR1 GTSNPN and CDR2 SVGIG (reference sequence). The CDR3, as DNA: TGTGCCTGGATGCGCGGACAAGAGACCCAGTACTTC. It translates to CAWMRGQETQYF.